This TCR beta chain came from a study of identical twins. TCRdb reanalysed the 5' RACE reads using MiXCR and keeps one entry per CDR3 protein. This table has 500,000 to 650,000 distinct CDR3 sequences, just over 7% appearing once. Germline assignment: CDR1 SQVTM and CDR2 ANQGSEA. The CDR3 is made up of 13 amino acids. V was cut by 4 bases and J by 3 bases, with 13 bases left in between. This sample also appeared in a second study, on yellow fever vaccine responses in identical twins.

The sequenced sample was PBMCs. The chain is built from TRBV29-1 and TRBJ2-7, with a weak D call TRBD2 (6 bases). The TCR sequence derives from a woman between 18 and 30 years old in good health. CDR3 coding DNA: TGCAGCGTTGGTTGGGCGGGGAACTACGAGCAGTACTTC. Protein: CSVGWAGNYEQYF.